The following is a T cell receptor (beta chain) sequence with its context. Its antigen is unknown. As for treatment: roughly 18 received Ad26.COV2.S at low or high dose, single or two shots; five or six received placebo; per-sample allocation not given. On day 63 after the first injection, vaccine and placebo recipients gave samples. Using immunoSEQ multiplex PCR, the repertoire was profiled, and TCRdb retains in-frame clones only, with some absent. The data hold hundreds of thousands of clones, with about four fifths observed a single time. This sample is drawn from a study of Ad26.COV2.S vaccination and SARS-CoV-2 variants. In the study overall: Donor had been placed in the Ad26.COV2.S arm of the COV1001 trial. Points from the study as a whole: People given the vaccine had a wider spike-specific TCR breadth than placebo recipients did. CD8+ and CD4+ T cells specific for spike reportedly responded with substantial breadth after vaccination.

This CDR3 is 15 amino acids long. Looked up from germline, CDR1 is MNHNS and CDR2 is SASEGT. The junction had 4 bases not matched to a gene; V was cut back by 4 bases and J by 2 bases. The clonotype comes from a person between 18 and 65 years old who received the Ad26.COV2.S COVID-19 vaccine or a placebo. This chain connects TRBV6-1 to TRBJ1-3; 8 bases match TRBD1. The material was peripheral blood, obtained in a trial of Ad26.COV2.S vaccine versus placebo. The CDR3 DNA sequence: TGTGCCAGCAGTGTGCAGGGGGCTACTGGAAACACCATATATTTT. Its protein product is CASSVQGATGNTIYF.